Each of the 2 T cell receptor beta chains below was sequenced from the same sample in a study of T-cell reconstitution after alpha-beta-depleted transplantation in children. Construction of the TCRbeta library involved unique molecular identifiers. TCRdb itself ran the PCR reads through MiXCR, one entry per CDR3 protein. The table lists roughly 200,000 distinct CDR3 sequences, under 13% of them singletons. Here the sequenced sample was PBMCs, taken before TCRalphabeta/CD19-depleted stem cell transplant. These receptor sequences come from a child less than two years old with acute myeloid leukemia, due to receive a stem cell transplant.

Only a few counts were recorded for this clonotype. CDR3 DNA sequence: TGCGCCAGCAGCTTGGATGGGGGGACAGGGAGAAACACTGAAGCTTTCTTT. Protein: CASSLDGGTGRNTEAFF. J is TRBJ1-1 and V is TRBV5-1, with TRBD1 matching 9 bases. This CDR3 spans 17 amino acids. The trim removed 0 bases at V and 2 bases at J, leaving 8 bases unmatched. Germline CDR1 is SGHRS and CDR2 is YFSETQ.

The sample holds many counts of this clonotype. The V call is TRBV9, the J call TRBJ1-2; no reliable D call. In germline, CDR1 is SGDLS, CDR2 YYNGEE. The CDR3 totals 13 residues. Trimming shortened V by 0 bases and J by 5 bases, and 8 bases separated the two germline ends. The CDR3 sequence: CASSVGAEYGYTF. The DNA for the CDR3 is TGTGCCAGCAGCGTAGGGGCGGAGTATGGCTACACCTTC.